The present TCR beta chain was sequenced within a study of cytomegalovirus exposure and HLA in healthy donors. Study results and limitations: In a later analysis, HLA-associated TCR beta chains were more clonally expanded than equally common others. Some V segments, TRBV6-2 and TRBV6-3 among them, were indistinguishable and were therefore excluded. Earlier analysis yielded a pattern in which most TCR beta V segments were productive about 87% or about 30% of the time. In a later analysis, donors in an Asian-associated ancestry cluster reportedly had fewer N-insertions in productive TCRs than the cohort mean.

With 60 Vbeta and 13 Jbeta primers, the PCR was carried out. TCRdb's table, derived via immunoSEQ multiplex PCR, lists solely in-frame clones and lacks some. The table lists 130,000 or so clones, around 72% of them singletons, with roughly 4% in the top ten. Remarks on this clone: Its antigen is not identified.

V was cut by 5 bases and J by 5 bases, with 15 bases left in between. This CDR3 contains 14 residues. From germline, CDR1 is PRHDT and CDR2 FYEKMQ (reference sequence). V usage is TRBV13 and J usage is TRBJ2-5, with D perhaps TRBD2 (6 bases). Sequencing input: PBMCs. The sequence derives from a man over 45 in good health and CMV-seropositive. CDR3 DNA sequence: TGTGCCAGCAGCCCATCCGGGAGCGAGGAGACCCAGTACTTC. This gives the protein CASSPSGSEETQYF.